The following is a T cell receptor beta chain sequence with its context. This sample is part of a study of technical replicates of blood from a few donors. This CDR3 spans 16 amino acids. Germline V CDR1 and CDR2: SGHTA, FQGNSA. Losses at the gene ends were 5 bases for V and 3 bases for J; bases not matched to a gene: 8. The repertoire was sequenced with immunoSEQ multiplex PCR; TCRdb's copy has only in-frame clones and lacks some. The repertoire includes around 81,000 clones, 95% of them detected once, and more than 0.35% sits in the top ten. This chain uses TRBV7-2 with TRBJ2-5; the match to TRBD2 covers 11 bases. Sequencing was performed on T cells isolated from PBMCs. The receptor comes from a human donor in good health. CDR3 in amino acids: CASSDLLAGVEETQYF. The CDR3 coding sequence is TGTGCCAGCAGCGACCTACTAGCGGGAGTTGAAGAGACCCAGTACTTC.